The present entry profiles one T cell receptor (beta chain) with its context. In the original processing: Quantification of nucleated cells was approximated via reference gene primer amplification. Clones were read by immunoSEQ multiplex PCR, and TCRdb kept only the in-frame ones, dropping some. V and J calls and clone size are given by that table; D and trimming were obtained from the DNA. The table has around 300,000 clones, roughly nine tenths seen once. These data are taken from a study of blood T cell repertoires in COVID-19. This CDR3 spans 17 amino acids. Germline trimming cut 0 bases from V and 10 bases from J; bases unmatched to any gene: 7. CDR1 is SGDLS and CDR2 is YYNGEE in the germline V gene.

The chain joins TRBV9 to TRBJ2-1; 16 nucleotides line up with TRBD2. Sequencing was performed on peripheral blood. This clonotype originated in a woman aged 40 to 49 who had recovered from COVID-19. This chain's CDR3 is CASSVAVGLAGGPEQFF. For the CDR3, the DNA is TGTGCCAGCAGCGTAGCGGTGGGACTAGCGGGAGGGCCGGAGCAGTTCTTC.